These T cell receptor beta chains were read from a single sample in a study of cytomegalovirus exposure and HLA in healthy donors. Some clones are missing from TCRdb's copy, which holds only in-frame ones; the method was immunoSEQ multiplex PCR. The sample holds approximately 170,000 clones, around 85% seen once. The sample was PBMCs. Receptors originate from a man aged 50-60 years in good health and CMV-seropositive. The CDR3 runs from the conserved cysteine through the conserved F or W. D genes are given only for firm matches. A clone size is listed for some rows: how often the clone was seen (once, few, many), or a class if it is expanded.

clone_size,d_call,v_call,j_call,cdr3_nt,cdr3_aa
-,-,TRBV6-5,TRBJ2-5,TGTGCCAGCAGGACCTCCATGGGGCTACGAGAGACCCAGTACTTC,CASRTSMGLRETQYF
-,TRBD1,TRBV18,TRBJ1-1,TGTGCCAGCTCAGCGGAGACAGGGGACACTGAAGCTTTCTTT,CASSAETGDTEAFF
few,TRBD2,TRBV5-1,TRBJ2-3,TGCGCCAGCAGCTTCTACCTAGCGGGGGAGGCTAGCACAGATACGCAGTATTTT,CASSFYLAGEASTDTQYF
few,-,TRBV4-2,TRBJ2-3,TGTGCCAGCAGCCAATTAGGGAGCGGCCTCACAGATACGCAGTATTTT,CASSQLGSGLTDTQYF
few,TRBD1,TRBV6-8,TRBJ1-2,TGTGCCAGCCGCTCGAACCCCGGGACAGGGGATTATGATGGCTACACCTTC,CASRSNPGTGDYDGYTF
-,-,TRBV9,TRBJ1-3,TGTGCCAGCAGCGTAGCGTCCCAGGGTGGAAACACCATATATTTT,CASSVASQGGNTIYF
once,TRBD2,TRBV7-3,TRBJ2-3,TGTGCCAGCGCGCAACATCAAGCGGGAGCGGGAGGAGATACGCAGTATTTT,CASAQHQAGAGGDTQYF
-,-,TRBV13,TRBJ1-6,TGTGCCAGCAGCACCCTCCGGGAGCTCAATTCACCCCTCCACTTT,CASSTLRELNSPLHF
once,-,TRBV9,TRBJ1-1,TGTGCCAGCAGCCTCAGGGGAGAGGGAGTCACTGAAGCTTTCTTT,CASSLRGEGVTEAFF
-,TRBD1,TRBV6-4,TRBJ1-1,TGTGCCAGCAGTATAAGCACCCCCCGGGACAGGGAGGGGATGAACACTGAAGCTTTCTTT,CASSISTPRDREGMNTEAFF
-,-,TRBV5-1,TRBJ2-3,TGCGCCAGCAGCTTGGGACACACAGATACGCAGTATTTT,CASSLGHTDTQYF
-,TRBD2,TRBV7-3,TRBJ2-1,TGTGCCAGCAGCCCGACGACTAGCGGGGGGATCGCTGAGCAGTTCTTC,CASSPTTSGGIAEQFF
-,-,TRBV7-9,TRBJ1-1,TGTGCCAGCACCTCCTTCCGTTCTACAGGAATGAACACTGAAGCTTTCTTT,CASTSFRSTGMNTEAFF
-,TRBD2,TRBV7-2,TRBJ2-5,TGTGCCAGCAGCGGAACTAGCGGGGTACCCCAAGAGACCCAGTACTTC,CASSGTSGVPQETQYF
-,TRBD1,TRBV19,TRBJ1-5,TGTGCCAGTAGTAAAGAAGGACAGGGGCTTCGGCAGCCCCAGCATTTT,CASSKEGQGLRQPQHF
once,TRBD2,TRBV5-4,TRBJ2-1,TGTGCCAGCAGCTCTAGCGGGGGGGCCTCATACCACAATGAGCAGTTCTTC,CASSSSGGASYHNEQFF
once,-,TRBV28,TRBJ1-1,TGTGCCAGCAGTTTACCCCCGGACACTGAAGCTTTCTTT,CASSLPPDTEAFF
-,-,TRBV27,TRBJ2-1,TGTGCCAGCAGTTTATCGTCGGGCAATGAGCAGTTCTTC,CASSLSSGNEQFF
few,-,TRBV19,TRBJ1-2,TGTGCCAGTTGGTTCCTAAACTATGGCTACACCTTC,CASWFLNYGYTF
once,-,TRBV4-1,TRBJ2-6,TGCGCCAGCAGCCAATCGGGGAAGGGGGCCAACGTCCTGACTTTC,CASSQSGKGANVLTF
-,-,TRBV14,TRBJ1-3,TGTGCCAGCAGCCCCCAGGCTACTGGAAACACCATATATTTT,CASSPQATGNTIYF
-,-,TRBV9,TRBJ2-7,TGTGCCAGCAGCGCTCTAGCGTTCCCCTACGAGCAGTACTTC,CASSALAFPYEQYF